The clone carrying this TCR beta chain was recorded at least ten times. Its antigen is unknown. This specimen comes from a study of T cell repertoires in cytomegalovirus infection. Study context: Public TCR beta signature analysis indicated the presence of both CMV infection and matching HLA type. General study findings and limits: HLA-C-restricted CMV-specific TCR beta clonotypes prevailed in the ex vivo response. Carriage of CMV together with the relevant HLA was identifiable through cumulative public TCR beta family frequency.

The CDR3 length is 14 residues. Germline trimming cut 6 bases from V and 4 bases from J; bases unmatched to any gene: 8. Each CDR3 protein gets one entry after TCRdb re-called the reads with MiXCR. The sample gives 250,000 to 300,000 distinct CDR3 sequences, roughly an eighth of which show up once; around 9% is in the top ten. The rearrangement joins TRBV12-3 or TRBV12-4 to TRBJ1-1, with 7 bases aligning to TRBD1. The source material was PBMCs. This sequence originates from a human donor in good health (CMV status not recorded). Some clones in this sample may be carry-over from other donors' samples. The CDR3 here is CASSVWAGGTEAFF. The DNA of the CDR3 is TGTGCCAGCAGCGTGTGGGCAGGGGGCACTGAAGCTTTCTTT.